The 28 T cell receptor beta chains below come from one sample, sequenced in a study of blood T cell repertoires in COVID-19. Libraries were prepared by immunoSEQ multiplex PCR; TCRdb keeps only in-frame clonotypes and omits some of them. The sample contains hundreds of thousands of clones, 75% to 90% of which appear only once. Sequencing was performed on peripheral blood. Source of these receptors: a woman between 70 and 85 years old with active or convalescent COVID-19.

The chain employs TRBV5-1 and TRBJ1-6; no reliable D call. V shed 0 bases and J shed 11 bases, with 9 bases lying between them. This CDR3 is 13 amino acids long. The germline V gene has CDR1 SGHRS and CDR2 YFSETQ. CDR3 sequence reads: CASSLEGRPPLHF. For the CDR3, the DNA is TGCGCCAGCAGCTTGGAAGGGAGGCCACCCCTCCACTTT.

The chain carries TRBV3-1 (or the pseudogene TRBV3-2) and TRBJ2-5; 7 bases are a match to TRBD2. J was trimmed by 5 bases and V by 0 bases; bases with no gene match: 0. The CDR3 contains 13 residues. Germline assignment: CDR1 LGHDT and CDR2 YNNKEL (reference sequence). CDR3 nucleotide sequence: TGTGCCAGCAGCCAAGAGGGGGGGGAGACCCAGTACTTC. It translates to CASSQEGGETQYF.

CDR3 protein: CATGPTGDGDTQYF. CDR3 DNA sequence: TGCGCCACAGGACCGACAGGGGATGGAGATACGCAGTATTTT. This chain links TRBV5-1 with TRBJ2-3; the match to TRBD1 covers 8 bases. The germline V gene encodes CDR1 SGHRS and CDR2 YFSETQ. The length of the CDR3 is 14 residues. The V gene end was trimmed by 9 bases and the J gene end by 5 bases; junction bases not matched to a gene: 11.

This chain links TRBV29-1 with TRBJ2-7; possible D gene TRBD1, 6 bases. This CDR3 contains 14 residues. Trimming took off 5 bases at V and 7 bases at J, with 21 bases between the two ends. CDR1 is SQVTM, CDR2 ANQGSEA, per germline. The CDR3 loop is CSVLNRVRVQEQYF. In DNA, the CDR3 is TGCAGCGTTCTTAACAGGGTAAGAGTTCAAGAGCAGTACTTC.

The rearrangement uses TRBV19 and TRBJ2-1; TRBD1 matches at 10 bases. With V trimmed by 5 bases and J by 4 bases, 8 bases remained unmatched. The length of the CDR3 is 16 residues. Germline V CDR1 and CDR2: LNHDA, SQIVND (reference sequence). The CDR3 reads CASSPGTGAGYNEQFF. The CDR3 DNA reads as TGTGCCAGTAGTCCCGGGACAGGGGCGGGGTACAATGAGCAGTTCTTC.

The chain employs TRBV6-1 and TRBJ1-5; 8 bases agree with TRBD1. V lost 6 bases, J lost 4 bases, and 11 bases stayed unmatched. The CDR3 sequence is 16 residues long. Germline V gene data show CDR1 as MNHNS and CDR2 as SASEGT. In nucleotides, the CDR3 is TGTGCCAGCAGGGAACCCCAACAGGGGGTTAATCAGCCCCAGCATTTT. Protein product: CASREPQQGVNQPQHF.

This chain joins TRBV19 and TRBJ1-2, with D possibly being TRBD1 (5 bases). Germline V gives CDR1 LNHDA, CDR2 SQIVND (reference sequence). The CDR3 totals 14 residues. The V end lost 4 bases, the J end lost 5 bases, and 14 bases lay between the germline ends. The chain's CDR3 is CASSTGGNRYGYTF. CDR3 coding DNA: TGTGCCAGTAGTACCGGGGGTAATCGGTATGGCTACACCTTC.

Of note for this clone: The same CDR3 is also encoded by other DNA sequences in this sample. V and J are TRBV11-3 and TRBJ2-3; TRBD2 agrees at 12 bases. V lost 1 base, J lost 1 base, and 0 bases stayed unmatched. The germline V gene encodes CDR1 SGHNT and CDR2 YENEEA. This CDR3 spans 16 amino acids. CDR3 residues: CASSLGLAGGTDTQYF. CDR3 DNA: TGTGCCAGCAGCTTAGGACTAGCGGGAGGCACAGATACGCAGTATTTT.

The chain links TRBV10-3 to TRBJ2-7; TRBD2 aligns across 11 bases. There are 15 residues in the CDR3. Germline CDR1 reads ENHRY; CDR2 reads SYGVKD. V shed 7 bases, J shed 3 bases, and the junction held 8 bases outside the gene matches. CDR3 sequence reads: CAIKSDGTSGYEQYF. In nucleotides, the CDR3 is TGTGCCATCAAATCCGACGGGACTAGCGGCTACGAGCAGTACTTC.

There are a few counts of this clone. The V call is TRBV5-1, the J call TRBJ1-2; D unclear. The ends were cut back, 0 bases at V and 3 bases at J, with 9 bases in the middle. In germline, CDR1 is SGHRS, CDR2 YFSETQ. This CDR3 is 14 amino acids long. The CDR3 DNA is TGCGCCAGCAGCTTGGCCGTACTTGACTATGGCTACACCTTC. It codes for CASSLAVLDYGYTF.

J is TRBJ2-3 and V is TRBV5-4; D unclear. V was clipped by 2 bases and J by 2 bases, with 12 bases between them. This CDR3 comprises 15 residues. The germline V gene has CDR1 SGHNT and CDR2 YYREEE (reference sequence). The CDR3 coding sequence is TGTGCCAGCAGCTTCGACCCAGGCCTCACAGATACGCAGTATTTT. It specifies CASSFDPGLTDTQYF.

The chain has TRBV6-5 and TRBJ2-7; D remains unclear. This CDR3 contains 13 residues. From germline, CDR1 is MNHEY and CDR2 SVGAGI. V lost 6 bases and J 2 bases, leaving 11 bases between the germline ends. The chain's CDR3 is CASSPGSTYEQYF. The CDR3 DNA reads TGTGCCAGCAGCCCCGGGTCCACCTACGAGCAGTACTTC.

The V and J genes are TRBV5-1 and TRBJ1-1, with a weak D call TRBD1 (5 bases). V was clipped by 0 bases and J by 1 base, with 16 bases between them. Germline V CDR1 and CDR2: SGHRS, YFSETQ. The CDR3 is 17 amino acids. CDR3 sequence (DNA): TGCGCCAGCAGCTTGGCCCTTTCGGGGGTGGGGAACACTGAAGCTTTCTTT. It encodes CASSLALSGVGNTEAFF.

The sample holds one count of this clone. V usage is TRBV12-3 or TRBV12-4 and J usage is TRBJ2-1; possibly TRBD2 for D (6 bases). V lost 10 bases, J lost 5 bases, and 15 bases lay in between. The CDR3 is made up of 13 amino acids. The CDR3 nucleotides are TGTGCCACCAAGCGGGCTACGAACAATGAGCAGTTCTTC. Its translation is CATKRATNNEQFF.

Here the CDR3 reads CASSYSGVGQVYGYTF. The CDR3 bases are TGTGCCAGCAGTTACTCGGGTGTTGGACAAGTCTATGGCTACACCTTC. This sequence joins TRBV6-5 and TRBJ1-2, with D possibly matching TRBD1 (5 bases). Per germline, CDR1 MNHEY and CDR2 SVGAGI. The CDR3 covers 16 residues. V was trimmed by 0 bases and J by 4 bases, leaving 15 bases between them.

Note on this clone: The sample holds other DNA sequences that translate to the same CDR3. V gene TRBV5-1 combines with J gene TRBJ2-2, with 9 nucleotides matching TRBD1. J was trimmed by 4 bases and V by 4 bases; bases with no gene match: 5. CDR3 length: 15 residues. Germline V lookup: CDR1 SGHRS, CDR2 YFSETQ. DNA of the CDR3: TGCGCCAGCAGCCTGGGACAGGGCGGCACCGGGGAGCTGTTTTTT. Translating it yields CASSLGQGGTGELFF.

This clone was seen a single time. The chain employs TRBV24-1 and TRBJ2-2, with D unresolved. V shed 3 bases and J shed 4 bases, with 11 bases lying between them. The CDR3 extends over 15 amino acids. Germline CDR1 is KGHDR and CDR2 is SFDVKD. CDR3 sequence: CATSDTRSTTGELFF. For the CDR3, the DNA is TGTGCCACCAGTGATACACGCTCCACCACCGGGGAGCTGTTTTTT.

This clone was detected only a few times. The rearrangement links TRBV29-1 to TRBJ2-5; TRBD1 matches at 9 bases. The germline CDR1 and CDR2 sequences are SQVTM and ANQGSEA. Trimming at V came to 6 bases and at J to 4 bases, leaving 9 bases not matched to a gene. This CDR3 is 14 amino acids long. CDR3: CSVTKQGAGETQYF. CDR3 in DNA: TGCAGCGTAACTAAACAGGGGGCAGGAGAGACCCAGTACTTC.

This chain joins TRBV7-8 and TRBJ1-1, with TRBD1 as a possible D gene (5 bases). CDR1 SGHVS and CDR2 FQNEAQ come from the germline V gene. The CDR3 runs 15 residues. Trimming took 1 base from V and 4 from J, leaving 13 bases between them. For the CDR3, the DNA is TGTGCCAGCAGCTTAGTATGGGGGGTTGGCACTGAAGCTTTCTTT. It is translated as CASSLVWGVGTEAFF.

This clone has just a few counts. The DNA of the CDR3 is TGTGCCAGCAGCGCCCCGGACAGGGGGGACACTGAAGCTTTCTTT. Its translation: CASSAPDRGDTEAFF. This chain joins TRBV7-2 and TRBJ1-1, with TRBD1 matching over 10 bases. With 5 bases clipped from V and 3 bases from J, the junction kept 6 bases outside the gene matches. The germline V gene encodes CDR1 SGHTA and CDR2 FQGNSA. The CDR3 is made up of 15 amino acids.

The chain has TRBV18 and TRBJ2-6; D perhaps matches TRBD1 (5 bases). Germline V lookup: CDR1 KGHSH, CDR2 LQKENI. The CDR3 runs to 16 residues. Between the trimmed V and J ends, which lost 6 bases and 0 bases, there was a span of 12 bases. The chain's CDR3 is CASSLLDSSGANVLTF. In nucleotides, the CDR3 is TGTGCCAGCTCTCTATTAGACAGCTCTGGGGCCAACGTCCTGACTTTC.

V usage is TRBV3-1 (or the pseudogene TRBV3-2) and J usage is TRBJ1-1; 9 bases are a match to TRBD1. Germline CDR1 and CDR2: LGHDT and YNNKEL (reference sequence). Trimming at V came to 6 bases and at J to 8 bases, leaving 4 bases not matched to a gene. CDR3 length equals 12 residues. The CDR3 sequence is CASRGQGQEAFF. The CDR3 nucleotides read TGTGCCAGCAGAGGACAGGGGCAGGAAGCTTTCTTT.

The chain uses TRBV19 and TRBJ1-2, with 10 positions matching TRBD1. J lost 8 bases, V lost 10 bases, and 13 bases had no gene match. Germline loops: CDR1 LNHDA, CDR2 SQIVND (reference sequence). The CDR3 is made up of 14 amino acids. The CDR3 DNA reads TGTGCCATATCCCCGGGGACAGGGGTTGGAGGCTACACCTTC. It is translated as CAISPGTGVGGYTF.

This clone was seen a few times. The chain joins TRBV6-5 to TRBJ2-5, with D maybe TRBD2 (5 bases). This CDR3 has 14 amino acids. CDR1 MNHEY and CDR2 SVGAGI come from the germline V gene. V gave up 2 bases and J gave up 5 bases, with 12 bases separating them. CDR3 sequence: CASSYDYYQETQYF. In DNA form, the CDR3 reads TGTGCCAGCAGTTACGACTACTATCAGGAGACCCAGTACTTC.

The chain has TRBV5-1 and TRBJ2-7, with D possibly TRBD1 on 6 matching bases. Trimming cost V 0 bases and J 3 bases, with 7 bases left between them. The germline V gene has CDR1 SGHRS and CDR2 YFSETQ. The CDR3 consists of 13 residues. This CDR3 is CASSLDRVYEQYF. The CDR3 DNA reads TGCGCCAGCAGCTTGGACAGGGTCTACGAGCAGTACTTC.

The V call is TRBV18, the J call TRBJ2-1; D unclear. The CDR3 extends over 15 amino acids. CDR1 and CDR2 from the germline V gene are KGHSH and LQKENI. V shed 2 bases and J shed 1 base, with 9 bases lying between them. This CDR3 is CASSPSIDSYNEQFF. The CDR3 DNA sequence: TGTGCCAGCTCACCATCTATAGATTCCTACAATGAGCAGTTCTTC.

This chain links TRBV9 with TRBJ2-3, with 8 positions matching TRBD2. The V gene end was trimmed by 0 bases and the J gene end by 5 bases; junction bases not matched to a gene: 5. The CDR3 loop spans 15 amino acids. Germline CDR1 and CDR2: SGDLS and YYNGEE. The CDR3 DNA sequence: TGTGCCAGCAGCGTAGCAACGGCGGGGGGAGATACGCAGTATTTT. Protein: CASSVATAGGDTQYF.

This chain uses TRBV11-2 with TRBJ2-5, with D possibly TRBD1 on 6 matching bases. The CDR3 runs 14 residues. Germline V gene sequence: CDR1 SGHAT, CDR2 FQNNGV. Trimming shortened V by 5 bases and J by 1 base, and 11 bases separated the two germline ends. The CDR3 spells CASSAQGSQETQYF. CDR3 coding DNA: TGTGCCAGCAGCGCACAGGGTTCCCAAGAGACCCAGTACTTC.